These T cell receptor beta chains were read from a single sample in a study of cytomegalovirus exposure and HLA in healthy donors. Produced via immunoSEQ multiplex PCR; TCRdb's table is partial and in-frame only. The table includes 110,000 or so clones, approximately 88% detected once. Sequenced sample: PBMCs. These TCRs come from a man aged 18 to 29 in good health and CMV-seronegative. CDR3s include the opening cysteine and the closing phenylalanine or tryptophan. Each record gives: clone size, J gene, V gene, D gene, CDR3 DNA, CDR3 protein. The D gene is left open where the match is weak. The size field is filled for only some rows; it gives once, few, many or a size class.

once | TRBJ2-7 | TRBV19 | - | TGTGCCAGTAGAGGCCGGGCGACGACTATGGGGAACGAGCAGTACTTC | CASRGRATTMGNEQYF
- | TRBJ1-1 | TRBV15 | - | TGTGCCACGAGGATGAGGGTATCAGTCGACACTGAAGCTTTCTTT | CATRMRVSVDTEAFF
few | TRBJ1-1 | TRBV10-2 | TRBD1 | TGCGCCAGCAGTCGAACCAGGGGGACTGAAGCTTTCTTT | CASSRTRGTEAFF
- | TRBJ2-5 | TRBV2 | - | TGTGCCAGCAGTGTAAGCAGGGAAAAGACCCAGTACTTC | CASSVSREKTQYF
- | TRBJ2-3 | TRBV27 | - | TGTGCCAGCAGTTCCTCTTGGGGGGGCCGCACAGATACGCAGTATTTT | CASSSSWGGRTDTQYF
- | TRBJ2-1 | TRBV10-1 | - | TGCGCCAGCAGTCCTCGGAGGGATTCCTACAATGAGCAGTTCTTC | CASSPRRDSYNEQFF
- | TRBJ1-2 | TRBV6-1 | TRBD1 | TGTGCCAGCAGTGAAGTGGGGACAGGAGGCGGCTACACCTTC | CASSEVGTGGGYTF
- | TRBJ2-5 | TRBV6-1 | - | TGTGCCAGCCTCGCAGGGTTTCAAGAGACCCAGTACTTC | CASLAGFQETQYF
- | TRBJ2-1 | TRBV5-1 | - | TGCGCCAGCAGCTTGGGGACTAATCCCTACAATGAGCAGTTCTTC | CASSLGTNPYNEQFF
- | TRBJ2-7 | TRBV5-1 | - | TGCGCCAGCAGCCCGGGGGACGGGGGATACTACGAGCAGTACTTC | CASSPGDGGYYEQYF
few | TRBJ2-7 | TRBV4-3 | - | TGCGCCAGCAGCCAAGAACAGAACTCCTACGAGCAGTACTTC | CASSQEQNSYEQYF
- | TRBJ1-2 | TRBV27 | TRBD1 | TGTGCCAGCAGTTTATCCGGGACAGCGGTCCGTGGCTACACCTTC | CASSLSGTAVRGYTF
once | TRBJ2-1 | TRBV7-2 | TRBD2 | TGTGCCAGCAGCTTAGATTCTAGCGGGGTCGAGGAGCAGTTCTTC | CASSLDSSGVEEQFF
- | TRBJ2-1 | TRBV18 | TRBD2 | TGTGCCAGCTCACTAAGACTAGCGGGAGACGAGCAGTTCTTC | CASSLRLAGDEQFF
- | TRBJ2-2 | TRBV11-3 | TRBD2 | TGTGCCAGCAGCTTACCCGGACTAGCGGGAACCGGGGAGCTGTTTTTT | CASSLPGLAGTGELFF
- | TRBJ2-3 | TRBV6-1 | TRBD2 | TGTGCCAGCAGTGCCATATACCTAGCGGATTCTAGCACAGATACGCAGTATTTT | CASSAIYLADSSTDTQYF
- | TRBJ2-3 | TRBV15 | - | TGTGCCACCAGCAGAAGGCGAAGCGACACAGATACGCAGTATTTT | CATSRRRSDTDTQYF
few | TRBJ1-2 | TRBV28 | - | TGTGCCAGCACCGACGAGGGGGAGAATGGCTACACCTTC | CASTDEGENGYTF
- | TRBJ1-6 | TRBV6-5 | TRBD1 | TGTGCCAGCAGTTTAGACAGGGGAAATTCACCCCTCCACTTT | CASSLDRGNSPLHF
- | TRBJ1-1 | TRBV7-9 | - | TGTGCCAGCACCAATATCGATACGATCCCGGGTCACACTGAAGCTTTCTTT | CASTNIDTIPGHTEAFF
- | TRBJ1-5 | TRBV2 | - | TGTGCCAGCAAGCCCGGGACAAACAATCAGCCCCAGCATTTT | CASKPGTNNQPQHF
- | TRBJ2-5 | TRBV30 | - | TGTGCCTGGAGTCCCCCACACCGCCCGGAGACCCAGTACTTC | CAWSPPHRPETQYF
- | TRBJ1-5 | TRBV2 | - | TGTGCCAGCAGTGAACGACAGTTGAATCAGCCCCAGCATTTT | CASSERQLNQPQHF
- | TRBJ2-1 | TRBV11-3 | - | TGTGCCAGCAGCTTAGCCCTGGGAGGAGTTAATGAGCAGTTCTTC | CASSLALGGVNEQFF
- | TRBJ1-2 | TRBV7-9 | - | TGTGCCAGCACCATAGTACAGGGAAACTATGGCTACACCTTC | CASTIVQGNYGYTF
- | TRBJ1-1 | TRBV6-5 | TRBD1 | TGTGCCAGCAGCCCTACAGGGGGGCGGGCTGAAGCTTTCTTT | CASSPTGGRAEAFF
- | TRBJ2-7 | TRBV7-9 | TRBD2 | TGTGCCAGCAGCTCGGGGACTAGCGGATACTACGAGCAGTACTTC | CASSSGTSGYYEQYF
- | TRBJ2-7 | TRBV5-4 | TRBD1 | TGTGCCAGCAGCTCATCGGGACAGGGGACCTACGAGCAGTACTTC | CASSSSGQGTYEQYF
- | TRBJ1-1 | TRBV10-3 | TRBD1 | TGTGCCATGGGACAGGGCCGGAACACTGAAGCTTTCTTT | CAMGQGRNTEAFF
- | TRBJ2-7 | TRBV6-1 | - | TGTGCCAGCAGCTACAGACCCTACGAGCAGTACTTC | CASSYRPYEQYF
- | TRBJ2-7 | TRBV2 | TRBD2 | TGTGCCAGCAGAATGGGGACTAGCGCCTACGAGCAGTACTTC | CASRMGTSAYEQYF
- | TRBJ2-1 | TRBV7-9 | TRBD2 | TGTGCCAGCAGCTTCAGCGGGAGCTCCTACAATGAGCAGTTCTTC | CASSFSGSSYNEQFF
- | TRBJ1-1 | TRBV27 | TRBD1 | TGTGCCAGCAGTTTTAGGACAGGGCAGAGAGGCACTGAAGCTTTCTTT | CASSFRTGQRGTEAFF
- | TRBJ1-1 | TRBV27 | - | TGTGCCAGCGGCATCATGAACACTGAAGCTTTCTTT | CASGIMNTEAFF
- | TRBJ2-7 | TRBV7-2 | - | TGTGCCAGCAGCACCCAACTAGGGCCCTACGAGCAGTACTTC | CASSTQLGPYEQYF